The clone carrying this T cell receptor (beta chain) has only a few counts. This sample was included in a study of T-cell reconstitution after alpha-beta-depleted transplantation in children. Preparation of the TCRbeta library used unique molecular identifiers. TCRdb reanalysed the PCR reads using MiXCR and keeps one entry per CDR3 protein. In the table there are roughly 28,000 distinct CDR3 sequences, over 15% of which are singletons. The CDR3 has 18 amino acids. The J segment lost 1 base and the V segment lost 2 bases, leaving 4 bases of the junction unmatched. The TCR originated in a male patient aged 2-9 years who had a stem cell transplant for acute lymphoblastic leukemia, so the T cells may come from the graft donor. The chain has TRBV12-3 or TRBV12-4 and TRBJ2-2; 13 nucleotides line up with TRBD2. Material: PBMCs, mostly from graft donor cells, obtained 60 days after TCRalphabeta/CD19-depleted stem cell transplant. CDR3 in amino acids: CASSLTSGGVVNTGELFF. In DNA form, the CDR3 reads TGTGCCAGCAGTTTAACTAGCGGGGGGGTTGTGAACACCGGGGAGCTGTTTTTT.